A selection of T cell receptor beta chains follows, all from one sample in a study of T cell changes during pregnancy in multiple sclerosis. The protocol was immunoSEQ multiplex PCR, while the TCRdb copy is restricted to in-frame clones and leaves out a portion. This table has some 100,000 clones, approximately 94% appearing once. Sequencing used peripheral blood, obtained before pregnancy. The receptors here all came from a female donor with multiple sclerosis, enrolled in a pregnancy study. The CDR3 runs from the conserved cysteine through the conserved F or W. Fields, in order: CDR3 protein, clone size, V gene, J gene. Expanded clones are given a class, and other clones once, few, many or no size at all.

CDR3 protein: CASSISSQPQHF
clone size: .
V gene: TRBV19
J gene: TRBJ1-5

CDR3 protein: CASSSRGRDTQYF
clone size: .
V gene: TRBV9
J gene: TRBJ2-3

CDR3 protein: CASSSKGGFTDTQYF
clone size: once
V gene: TRBV18
J gene: TRBJ2-3

CDR3 protein: CASSLSVAGSSYNEQFF
clone size: .
V gene: TRBV11-1
J gene: TRBJ2-1

CDR3 protein: CAPRGLMNTEAFF
clone size: .
V gene: TRBV6-5
J gene: TRBJ1-1

CDR3 protein: CASSVGTGHNQPQHF
clone size: .
V gene: TRBV9
J gene: TRBJ1-5

CDR3 protein: CASSSQEAGGYTF
clone size: .
V gene: TRBV7-8
J gene: TRBJ1-2

CDR3 protein: CASSLSKGLAGGRISNEQFF
clone size: .
V gene: TRBV5-4
J gene: TRBJ2-1

CDR3 protein: CAWSVAGGNTIYF
clone size: .
V gene: TRBV30
J gene: TRBJ1-3

CDR3 protein: CASSVAQRDNGELFF
clone size: .
V gene: TRBV9
J gene: TRBJ2-2

CDR3 protein: CASSLTGTGVYEQYF
clone size: .
V gene: TRBV7-3
J gene: TRBJ2-7

CDR3 protein: CASSLRDGKYEQYF
clone size: .
V gene: TRBV5-4
J gene: TRBJ2-7

CDR3 protein: CASSRQGAVNYGYTF
clone size: .
V gene: TRBV4-1
J gene: TRBJ1-2

CDR3 protein: CASSSEHRMSPNEKLFF
clone size: .
V gene: TRBV7-9
J gene: TRBJ1-4

CDR3 protein: CASSWGPGFYGYTF
clone size: once
V gene: TRBV5-1
J gene: TRBJ1-2

CDR3 protein: CASTFWDTLYGYTF
clone size: .
V gene: TRBV5-8
J gene: TRBJ1-2

CDR3 protein: CASSSQPYTEAFF
clone size: .
V gene: TRBV5-6
J gene: TRBJ1-1

CDR3 protein: CASSSNRVAKGETQYF
clone size: .
V gene: TRBV7-8
J gene: TRBJ2-5

CDR3 protein: CAWSARGDTEAFF
clone size: .
V gene: TRBV30
J gene: TRBJ1-1

CDR3 protein: CASSLRSGGTYNEQFF
clone size: once
V gene: TRBV7-7
J gene: TRBJ2-1

CDR3 protein: CASSPTTGGLPNEQFF
clone size: .
V gene: TRBV9
J gene: TRBJ2-1

CDR3 protein: CASSLRPIAEQFF
clone size: .
V gene: TRBV11-2
J gene: TRBJ2-1

CDR3 protein: CASSDSGGNYGYTF
clone size: .
V gene: TRBV9
J gene: TRBJ1-2

CDR3 protein: CASSLGQGDTIYF
clone size: .
V gene: TRBV27
J gene: TRBJ1-3

CDR3 protein: CASSWGTEKLFF
clone size: .
V gene: TRBV19
J gene: TRBJ1-4

CDR3 protein: CASSSLGSGTEAFF
clone size: .
V gene: TRBV5-1
J gene: TRBJ1-1

CDR3 protein: CASSVSGYQETQYF
clone size: .
V gene: TRBV7-9
J gene: TRBJ2-5

CDR3 protein: CASSQLGRGDYEQYF
clone size: .
V gene: TRBV4-1
J gene: TRBJ2-7

CDR3 protein: CASRNTGFPVYEQYF
clone size: .
V gene: TRBV27
J gene: TRBJ2-7

CDR3 protein: CASSPEWSLTSPYEQYF
clone size: once
V gene: TRBV4-3
J gene: TRBJ2-7

CDR3 protein: CASSFSGNVYEQYF
clone size: once
V gene: TRBV7-6
J gene: TRBJ2-7

CDR3 protein: CASSYGLYTGELFF
clone size: .
V gene: TRBV6-5
J gene: TRBJ2-2

CDR3 protein: CASSFNGQGDYGYTF
clone size: .
V gene: TRBV7-2
J gene: TRBJ1-2

CDR3 protein: CASSLRPGAGSGELFF
clone size: .
V gene: TRBV7-9
J gene: TRBJ2-2

CDR3 protein: CASSLGTGSYEQYF
clone size: few
V gene: TRBV4-1
J gene: TRBJ2-7

CDR3 protein: CASAPSSGLSYEQYF
clone size: .
V gene: TRBV19
J gene: TRBJ2-7